This passage covers 9 T cell receptor beta chains from one sample sequenced in a study of CD4 T cells in relation to SARS-CoV-2 and coronaviruses (dated by TCRdb to the early 2020s). CD4+ T cells from unexposed donors were collected before the COVID-19 pandemic (2011-2018). Following 10 days of culture, the EasySep CD4+ T cell isolation kit was used to isolate CD4+ T cells. The library came from the immunoSEQ multiplex PCR assay. TCRdb provides this immuneACCESS table in a form limited to in-frame rearrangements. Some clones are lacking; in checked studies, under half of them reflect an unresolved V gene, and why the rest are absent is not known. This sample is represented by about 29,000 clones; about 73% of them were singletons. Approximately 20% of the sample goes to the ten largest clones. The antigens for these receptors are not known. Specimen: CD4+ T cells from PBMCs, cultured in vitro. The receptors here all came from a human donor in good health.

The gene calls are TRBV5-4 and TRBJ2-1; D is possibly TRBD2 (6 bases). CDR1 and CDR2 (germline): SGHNT, YYREEE (reference sequence). Trimming shortened V by 4 bases and J by 2 bases, and 13 bases separated the two germline ends. This CDR3 contains 15 residues. CDR3 in amino acids: CASSLGTGAYNEQFF. In nucleotides, the CDR3 is TGTGCCAGCAGCCTCGGGACTGGGGCCTACAATGAGCAGTTCTTC.

In its sample, this clone was seen a few times. J is TRBJ2-3 and V is TRBV4-1, with D perhaps matching TRBD1 (5 bases). The CDR3 runs to 15 residues. The V end was cut by 1 base, the J end by 2 bases, with 10 bases between. The germline gives CDR1 MGHRA, CDR2 YSYEKL. The CDR3 is CASSQVWTPTDTQYF. The CDR3 bases are TGCGCCAGCAGCCAAGTGTGGACACCCACAGATACGCAGTATTTT.

The CDR3 loop is CASSPSGGKTQYF. The CDR3 DNA follows: TGTGCCAGCAGCCCTAGCGGGGGCAAGACCCAGTACTTC. This chain uses TRBV7-7 with TRBJ2-5, with 10 bases that match TRBD2. Germline values: CDR1 SSHAT, CDR2 FNYEAQ (reference sequence). The CDR3 is made up of 13 amino acids. The ends lost 5 bases at V and 6 bases at J; junction bases unmatched: 3.

The chain combines TRBV27 with TRBJ2-7; perhaps TRBD2 as D (5 bases). The CDR3 has 14 residues. Germline values: CDR1 MNHEY, CDR2 SMNVEV (reference sequence). The V end was cut by 9 bases, the J end by 3 bases, with 18 bases between. CDR3 nucleotide sequence: TGTGCCAGTAGACCGCGCCTAGCCGACTACGAGCAGTACTTC. Protein sequence: CASRPRLADYEQYF.

V gene TRBV18 combines with J gene TRBJ2-3; D unclear. This CDR3 spans 12 amino acids. Germline CDR1 is KGHSH and CDR2 is LQKENI. The V and J ends lost 6 bases and 2 bases respectively, with 6 bases between them. CDR3 coding DNA: TGTGCCAGCTCGGAAATCACAGATACGCAGTATTTT. Translating it yields CASSEITDTQYF.

The chain recombines TRBV18 with TRBJ2-2; 9 nucleotides agree with TRBD1. Germline loops: CDR1 KGHSH, CDR2 LQKENI. CDR3 length: 14 amino acids. J lost 5 bases, V lost 6 bases, and 4 bases had no gene match. DNA of the CDR3: TGTGCCAGCTCGGGACAGGGCATAACCGGGGAGCTGTTTTTT. Amino acids: CASSGQGITGELFF.

This clone was recorded only once. The CDR3 region has the DNA TGTGCCAGCAGCCCGCCAGGGACTAGCGGGAGAGATGAGCAGTTCTTC. Residues: CASSPPGTSGRDEQFF. This chain links TRBV11-3 with TRBJ2-1; 14 positions match TRBD2. Germline V gene data show CDR1 as SGHNT and CDR2 as YENEEA. The CDR3 is 16 residues long. The junction had 8 bases not matched to a gene; V was cut back by 5 bases and J by 8 bases.

The chain carries TRBV7-2 and TRBJ1-2; maybe TRBD1 (6 bases). The CDR3 contains 15 residues. The V and J ends lost 5 bases and 4 bases respectively, with 17 bases between them. Germline-derived CDR1 and CDR2 are SGHTA and FQGNSA. CDR3 DNA: TGTGCCAGCAGCCCTACGGGGGGCCGTAGCTATGGCTACACCTTC. Its protein product is CASSPTGGRSYGYTF.

The chain joins TRBV4-1 to TRBJ1-6; 9 bases align to TRBD1. The CDR3 is 17 amino acids. In germline, CDR1 is MGHRA, CDR2 YSYEKL. V gave up 4 bases and J gave up 0 bases; unmatched junction bases: 4. The CDR3 DNA reads as TGCGCCAGCAGCCGGGACAGGGTGAACTCCTATAATTCACCCCTCCACTTT. It yields the protein CASSRDRVNSYNSPLHF.